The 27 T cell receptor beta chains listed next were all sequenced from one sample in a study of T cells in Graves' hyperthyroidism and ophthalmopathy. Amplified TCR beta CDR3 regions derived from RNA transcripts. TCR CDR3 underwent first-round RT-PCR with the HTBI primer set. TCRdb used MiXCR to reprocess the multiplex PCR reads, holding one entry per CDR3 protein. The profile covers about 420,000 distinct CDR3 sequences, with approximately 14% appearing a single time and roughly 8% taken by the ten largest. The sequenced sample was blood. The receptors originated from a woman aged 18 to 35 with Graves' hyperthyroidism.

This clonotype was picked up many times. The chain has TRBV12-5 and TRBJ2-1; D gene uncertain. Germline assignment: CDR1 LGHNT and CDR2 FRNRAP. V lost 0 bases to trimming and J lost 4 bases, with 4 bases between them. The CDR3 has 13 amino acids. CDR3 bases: TGTGCTAGTGGTTTGGTAGATTACAATGAGCAGTTCTTC. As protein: CASGLVDYNEQFF.

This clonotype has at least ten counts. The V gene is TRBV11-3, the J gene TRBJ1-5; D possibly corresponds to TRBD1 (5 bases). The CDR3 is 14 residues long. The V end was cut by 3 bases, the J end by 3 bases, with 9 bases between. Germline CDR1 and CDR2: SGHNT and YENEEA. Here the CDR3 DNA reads TGTGCCAGCAGCTTCCGGGACGACAATCAGCCCCAGCATTTT. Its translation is CASSFRDDNQPQHF.

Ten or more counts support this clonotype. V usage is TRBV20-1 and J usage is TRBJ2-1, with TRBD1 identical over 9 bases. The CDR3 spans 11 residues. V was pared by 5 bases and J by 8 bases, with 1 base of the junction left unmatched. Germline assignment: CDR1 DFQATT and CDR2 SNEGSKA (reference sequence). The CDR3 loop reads CSAGDRDEQFF. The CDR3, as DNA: TGCAGTGCTGGGGACAGGGATGAGCAGTTCTTC.

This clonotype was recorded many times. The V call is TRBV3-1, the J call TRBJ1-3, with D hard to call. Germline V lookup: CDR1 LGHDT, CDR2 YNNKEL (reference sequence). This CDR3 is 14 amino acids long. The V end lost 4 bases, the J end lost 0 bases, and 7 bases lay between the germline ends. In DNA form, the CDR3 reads TGTGCCAGCAGCCCGAGAGTCTCTGGAAACACCATATATTTT. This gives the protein CASSPRVSGNTIYF.

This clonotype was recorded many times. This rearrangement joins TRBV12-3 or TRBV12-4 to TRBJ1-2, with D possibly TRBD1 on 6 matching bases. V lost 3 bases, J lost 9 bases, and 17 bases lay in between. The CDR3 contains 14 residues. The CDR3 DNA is TGTGCCAGCAGTTTGGGAACGGACAGTCCCAGCTACACCTTC. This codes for CASSLGTDSPSYTF.

CDR3 sequence reads: CASSHGRGWNRARETQYF. The DNA of the CDR3 is TGTGCCAGCAGCCATGGGAGGGGATGGAACCGCGCCAGAGAGACCCAGTACTTC. This chain joins TRBV3-1 and TRBJ2-5, with 7 nucleotides matching TRBD2. Germline V gene lookup returns CDR1 LGHDT and CDR2 YNNKEL (reference sequence). CDR3 length: 18 amino acids. Unmatched junction bases numbered 17, after V lost 3 bases and J lost 4 bases.

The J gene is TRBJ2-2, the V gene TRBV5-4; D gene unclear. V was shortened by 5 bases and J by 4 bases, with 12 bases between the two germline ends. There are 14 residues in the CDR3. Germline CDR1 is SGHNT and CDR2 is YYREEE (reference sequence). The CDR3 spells CASRTRGPTGELFF. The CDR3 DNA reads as TGTGCCAGCAGGACGAGAGGCCCCACCGGGGAGCTGTTTTTT.

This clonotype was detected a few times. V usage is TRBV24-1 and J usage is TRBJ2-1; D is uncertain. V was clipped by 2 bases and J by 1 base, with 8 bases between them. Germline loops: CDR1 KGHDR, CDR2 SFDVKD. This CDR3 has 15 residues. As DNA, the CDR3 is TGTGCCACCAGTGATTGGCGCGGTTCCTACAATGAGCAGTTCTTC. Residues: CATSDWRGSYNEQFF.

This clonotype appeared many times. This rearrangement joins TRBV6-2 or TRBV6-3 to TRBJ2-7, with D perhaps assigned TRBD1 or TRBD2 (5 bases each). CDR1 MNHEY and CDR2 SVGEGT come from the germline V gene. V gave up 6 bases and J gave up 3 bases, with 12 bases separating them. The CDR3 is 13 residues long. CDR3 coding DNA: TGTGCCAGCAGCAAGACGAGGGGCTACGAGCAGTACTTC. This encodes CASSKTRGYEQYF.

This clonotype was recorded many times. CDR3 sequence (DNA): TGTGCCAGCAGTTCCTCGTGGTACGAGCAGTACTTC. It yields the protein CASSSSWYEQYF. This chain links TRBV28 with TRBJ2-7; D is unresolved. Germline V lookup: CDR1 MDHEN, CDR2 SYDVKM. The ends were cut back, 4 bases at V and 4 bases at J, with 8 bases in the middle. The length of the CDR3 is 12 residues.

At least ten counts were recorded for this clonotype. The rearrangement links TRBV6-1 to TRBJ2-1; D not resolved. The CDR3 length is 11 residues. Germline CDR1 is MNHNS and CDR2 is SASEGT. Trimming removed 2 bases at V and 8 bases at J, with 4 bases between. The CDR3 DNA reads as TGTGCCAGCAGTGAAAGGTATGAGCAGTTCTTC. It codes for CASSERYEQFF.

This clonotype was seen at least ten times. The CDR3 DNA is TGTGCCAGCAGCCCCGGGACTAGAACGAAACAGACCCAGTACTTC. Translation gives CASSPGTRTKQTQYF. The chain couples TRBV6-1 to TRBJ2-5; 8 bases are a match to TRBD2. With V trimmed by 6 bases and J by 6 bases, 12 bases remained unmatched. CDR3 length: 15 residues. CDR1 is MNHNS, CDR2 SASEGT, per germline.

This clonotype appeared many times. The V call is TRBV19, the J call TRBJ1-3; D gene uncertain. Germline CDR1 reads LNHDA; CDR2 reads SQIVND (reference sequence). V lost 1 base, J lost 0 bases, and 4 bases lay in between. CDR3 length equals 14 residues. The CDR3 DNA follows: TGTGCCAGTAGTATAGCGCGCTCTGGAAACACCATATATTTT. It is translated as CASSIARSGNTIYF.

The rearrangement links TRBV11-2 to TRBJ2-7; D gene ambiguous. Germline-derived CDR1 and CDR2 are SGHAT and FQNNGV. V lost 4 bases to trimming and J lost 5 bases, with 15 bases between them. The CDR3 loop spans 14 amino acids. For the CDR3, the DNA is TGTGCCAGCAGCTGGACGGTCCTCAAGAACGAGCAGTACTTC. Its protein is CASSWTVLKNEQYF.

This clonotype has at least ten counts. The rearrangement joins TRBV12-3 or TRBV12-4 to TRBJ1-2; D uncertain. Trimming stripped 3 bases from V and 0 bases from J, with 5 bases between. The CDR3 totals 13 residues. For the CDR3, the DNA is TGTGCCAGCAGTTTCGGTTCTAACTATGGCTACACCTTC. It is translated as CASSFGSNYGYTF.

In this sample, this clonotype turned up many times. The CDR3 loop is CASSLSQVVDEQFF. DNA of the CDR3: TGTGCCAGCAGCTTAAGCCAGGTGGTTGATGAGCAGTTCTTC. The chain is built from TRBV7-9 and TRBJ2-1; no reliable D call. The germline CDR1 and CDR2 sequences are SEHNR and FQNEAQ (reference sequence). Trimming stripped 2 bases from V and 8 bases from J, with 13 bases between. The CDR3 runs to 14 residues.

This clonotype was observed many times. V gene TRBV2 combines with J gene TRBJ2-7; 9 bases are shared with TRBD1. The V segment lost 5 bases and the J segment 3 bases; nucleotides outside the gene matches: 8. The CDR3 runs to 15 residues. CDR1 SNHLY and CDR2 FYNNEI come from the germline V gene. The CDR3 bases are TGTGCCAGCAGTAAGGACAGGGGCGTCTTCTACGAGCAGTACTTC. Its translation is CASSKDRGVFYEQYF.

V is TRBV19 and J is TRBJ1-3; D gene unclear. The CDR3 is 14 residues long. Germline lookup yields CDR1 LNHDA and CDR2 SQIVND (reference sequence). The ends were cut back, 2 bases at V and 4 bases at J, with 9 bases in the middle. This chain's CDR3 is CASSINLQGNTIYF. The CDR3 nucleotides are TGTGCCAGTAGTATAAACTTACAGGGAAACACCATATATTTT.

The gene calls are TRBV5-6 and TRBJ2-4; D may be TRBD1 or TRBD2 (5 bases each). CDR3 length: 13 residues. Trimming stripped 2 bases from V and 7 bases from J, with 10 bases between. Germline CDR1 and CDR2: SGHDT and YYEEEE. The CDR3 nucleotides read TGTGCCAGCAGCTTAGCCGAGGGGAACATTCAGTACTTC. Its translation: CASSLAEGNIQYF.

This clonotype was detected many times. Written as DNA, the CDR3 is TGTGCCAGCAGCCCGAGGGGGATAGCGAACACTGAAGCTTTCTTT. Its protein product is CASSPRGIANTEAFF. This chain connects TRBV9 to TRBJ1-1; a possible D gene is TRBD1 (6 bases). The CDR3 sequence is 15 residues long. V gave up 4 bases and J gave up 1 base, with 14 bases separating them. CDR1 is SGDLS, CDR2 YYNGEE, per germline. The full variable domain, in which reference TRBV9 and TRBJ1-1 provide the parts outside the CDR3, is DSGVTQTPKHLITATGQRVTLRCSPRSGDLSVYWYQQSLDQGLQFLIQYYNGEERAKGNILERFSAQQFPDLHSELNLSSLELGDSALYFCASSPRGIANTEAFFGQGTRLTVV.

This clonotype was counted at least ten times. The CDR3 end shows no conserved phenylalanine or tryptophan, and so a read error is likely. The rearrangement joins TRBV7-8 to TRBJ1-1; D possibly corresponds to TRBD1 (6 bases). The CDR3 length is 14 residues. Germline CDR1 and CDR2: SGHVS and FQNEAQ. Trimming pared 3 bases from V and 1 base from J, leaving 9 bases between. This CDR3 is CASSLGHSNTEAFL. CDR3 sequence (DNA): TGTGCCAGCAGCTTGGGACATTCGAACACTGAAGCTTTCCTT.

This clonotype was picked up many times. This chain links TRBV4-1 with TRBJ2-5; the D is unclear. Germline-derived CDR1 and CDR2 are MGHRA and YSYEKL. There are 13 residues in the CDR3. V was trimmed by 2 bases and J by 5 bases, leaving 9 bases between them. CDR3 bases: TGCGCCAGCAGCCAATGGGGTGGGGAGACCCAGTACTTC. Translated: CASSQWGGETQYF.

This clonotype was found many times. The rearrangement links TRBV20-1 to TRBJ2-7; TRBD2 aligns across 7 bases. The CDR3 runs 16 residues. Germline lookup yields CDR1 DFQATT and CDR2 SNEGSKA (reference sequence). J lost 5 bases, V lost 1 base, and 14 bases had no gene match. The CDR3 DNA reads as TGCAGTGCTAGAGCCGTTGGGAGCGGGATGAGAGACGAGCAGTACTTC. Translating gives CSARAVGSGMRDEQYF.

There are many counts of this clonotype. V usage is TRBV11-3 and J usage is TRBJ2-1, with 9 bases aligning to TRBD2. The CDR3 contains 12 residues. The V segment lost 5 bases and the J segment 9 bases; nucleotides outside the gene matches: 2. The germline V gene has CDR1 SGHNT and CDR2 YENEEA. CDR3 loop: CASSIAGVEQFF. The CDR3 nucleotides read TGTGCCAGCAGCATAGCGGGAGTTGAGCAGTTCTTC.

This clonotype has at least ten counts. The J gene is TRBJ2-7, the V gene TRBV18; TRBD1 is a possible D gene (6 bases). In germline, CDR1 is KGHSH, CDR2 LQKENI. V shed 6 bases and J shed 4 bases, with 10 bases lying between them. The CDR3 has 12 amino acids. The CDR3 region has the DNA TGTGCCAGCTCGGGGGCAGAGTACGAGCAGTACTTC. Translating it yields CASSGAEYEQYF.

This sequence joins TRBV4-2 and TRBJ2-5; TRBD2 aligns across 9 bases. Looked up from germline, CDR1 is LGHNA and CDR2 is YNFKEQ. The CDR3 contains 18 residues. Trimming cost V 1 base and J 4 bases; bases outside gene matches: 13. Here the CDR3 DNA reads TGTGCCAGCAGCCAAGGGGGTGGGCGCGGGGGGGCGGCAGAGACCCAGTACTTC. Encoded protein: CASSQGGGRGGAAETQYF.

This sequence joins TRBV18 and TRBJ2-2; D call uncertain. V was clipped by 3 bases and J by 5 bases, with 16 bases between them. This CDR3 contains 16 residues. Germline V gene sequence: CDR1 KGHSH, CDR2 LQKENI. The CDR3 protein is CASSPVLAAETGELFF. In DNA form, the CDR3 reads TGTGCCAGCTCACCGGTACTGGCTGCGGAGACCGGGGAGCTGTTTTTT.